This entry describes one TCR beta chain. This clonotype was found many times. This clone's antigen is unknown. One base away there is no much larger clone; base qualities are not given. CDR1 KGHSH and CDR2 LQKENI are derived from the germline V gene. The CDR3 spans 11 residues, from the cysteine through the phenylalanine. Only the CDR3 DNA is retained, 33 bases long and in frame from the first base. V is reduced by 8 bases and J by 5 bases, leaving a spacing of 9 bases between them. TCRdb shows the sequencer as Illumina NovaSeq 6000. Using 5'RACE with constant-segment primers, TCRalpha and TCRbeta cDNA libraries were constructed, with sample barcodes and unique molecular identifiers added in the process. RNA was extracted from every sample with Trizol reagent. Library amplification was performed in two PCR steps, and a second sample barcode and Illumina TruSeq adapters were introduced in the second step. Libraries were sequenced on an Illumina NovaSeq with 2 x 150 bp paired-end reads. The authors processed their data as follows. With migec v1.2.7, reads were demultiplexed and then collapsed into UMI-guided consensus sequences. Using mixcr v2.1.11, UMI consensuses were aligned to TRA and TRB V and J templates and then assembled into clonotypes. A clonotype was counted as expanded or contracted only if both edgeR and NoisET called the change significant, with noise models trained on biological replicates. For edgeR calls, the cutoffs were a false discovery rate-adjusted p below 0.01 and a log2 fold-change threshold of 1. As an exploratory analysis of dynamics, max-normalized trajectories of the 1000 most abundant clonotypes were examined by PCA with hierarchical clustering. Separately sequenced CD4+ and CD8+ repertoires were used to assign a CD4 or CD8 phenotype to each responding clone. TCRdb trimmed public reads at Q25 via fastp, called clones via MiXCR and kept in-frame beta chains. When rows share a CDR3 protein, they turn into one entry using the most common DNA and genes. None of the V and J calls come from the authors' own analysis; TCRdb made them. Across this sample there are approximately 400,000 distinct CDR3 sequences, with approximately 18% seen only once. The top ten constitute approximately 21% of the sample.

This specimen belongs to a study of T-cell memory formation after mild COVID-19 (dated by TCRdb to about 2021). General notes on the study: Most TCR sequence clusters were specific to one of the two donors. The cohort was made up of two young adult volunteers, one female and one male, who were previously healthy. T-cell clones expanding and contracting after mild COVID-19 in a couple of donors were tracked by longitudinal TCRalpha and TCRbeta repertoire sequencing.

The full study reports these points: Contracting CD4+ clones were found mainly in CM and EM memory subsets, while CD8+ clones were enriched in EMRA. Only a couple of mild cases were covered by the study, and larger cohorts that include severe cases with pre-infection samples were considered necessary. The detection of some responding clones in pre-infection memory suggests that pre-existing cross-reactive memory T cells joined the SARS-CoV-2 response. SARS-CoV-2 specificity was not confirmed for the second-wave clones peaking on day 37. Clones contracting from day 15 to 85 had balanced CD4/CD8 phenotypes, while a second wave expanding from day 15 to 37 was biased towards CD4+.

Ficoll-Paque density gradient centrifugation was used to isolate PBMCs. The sample consisted of PBMCs or a T cell subset sorted from them (not recorded which). Recombination linked TRBV18 to TRBJ2-5, with no confident D gene call. This clonotype was sampled from a young man who had mild COVID-19 (a few samples of this study predate the infection). The sample titles of this study are shuffled in the database, so cell type and time point are left out; the donor was told from shared clones. For the CDR3, the sequence is CASSPQETQYF. The bases are TGTGCCAGCAGCCCTCAGGAGACCCAGTACTTC.